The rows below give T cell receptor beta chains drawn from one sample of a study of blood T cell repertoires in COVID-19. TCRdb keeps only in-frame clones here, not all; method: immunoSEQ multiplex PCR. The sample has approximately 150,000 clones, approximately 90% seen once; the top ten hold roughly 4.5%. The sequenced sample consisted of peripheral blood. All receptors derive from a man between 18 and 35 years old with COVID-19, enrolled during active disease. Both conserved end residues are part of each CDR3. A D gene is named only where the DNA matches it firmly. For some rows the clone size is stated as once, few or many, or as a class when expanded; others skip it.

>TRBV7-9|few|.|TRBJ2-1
CAQGNNEQFF
TGTGCCCAGGGGAACAATGAGCAGTTCTTC
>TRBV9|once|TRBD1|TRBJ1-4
CASSSGQGVGEKLFF
TGTGCCAGCAGCTCGGGACAGGGGGTTGGAGAAAAACTGTTTTTT
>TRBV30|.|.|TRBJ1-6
CAWSVARLSLHF
TGTGCCTGGAGTGTAGCCCGACTATCCCTCCACTTT
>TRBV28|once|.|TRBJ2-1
CASSSREVPYNEQFF
TGTGCCAGCTCGAGCAGGGAGGTTCCCTACAATGAGCAGTTCTTC
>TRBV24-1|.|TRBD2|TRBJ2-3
CATSDMTSGGTWGTQYF
TGTGCCACCAGTGACATGACTAGCGGGGGGACTTGGGGTACGCAGTATTTT
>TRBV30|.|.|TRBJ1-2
CAWSVPTVNYGYTF
TGTGCCTGGAGTGTCCCTACGGTGAACTATGGCTACACCTTC
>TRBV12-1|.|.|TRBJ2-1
CASSPGTGGFNEFF
TGTGCCAGCAGCCCCGGGACAGGGGGCTTTAATGAGTTCTTC
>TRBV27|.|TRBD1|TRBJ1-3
CASSPLQGAFLDTIYF
TGTGCCAGCAGTCCACTACAGGGGGCCTTTTTAGACACCATATATTTT
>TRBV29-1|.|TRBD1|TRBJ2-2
CSVEVPGQGAGELFF
TGCAGCGTTGAAGTTCCGGGACAGGGGGCCGGGGAGCTGTTTTTT
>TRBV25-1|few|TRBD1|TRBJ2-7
CASSRDRDSYEQYF
TGTGCCAGCAGCCGGGACAGAGACTCCTACGAGCAGTACTTC
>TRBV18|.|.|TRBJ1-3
CASSPGSSGNTIYF
TGTGCCAGCTCGCCAGGGAGCTCTGGAAACACCATATATTTT
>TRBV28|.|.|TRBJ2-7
CGSRRGNEQYF
TGTGGATCAAGACGAGGGAACGAGCAGTACTTC
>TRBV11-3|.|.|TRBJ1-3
CASSSSLDNNTIYF
TGTGCCAGCAGCTCGTCGCTGGACAACAACACCATATATTTT
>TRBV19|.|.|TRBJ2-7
CASSINTETYEQYF
TGTGCCAGTAGTATAAATACTGAGACCTACGAGCAGTACTTC
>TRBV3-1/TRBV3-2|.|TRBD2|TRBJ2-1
CASSFTTGLAGLQVRQFF
TGTGCCAGCAGCTTCACCACGGGACTAGCGGGACTCCAGGTTAGGCAGTTCTTC
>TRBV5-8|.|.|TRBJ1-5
CASSLETAYEPQHF
TGTGCCAGCAGCTTGGAAACAGCATACGAGCCCCAGCATTTT
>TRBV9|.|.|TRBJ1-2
CASRSTNYGYTF
TGTGCCAGCAGGTCAACAAACTATGGCTACACCTTC
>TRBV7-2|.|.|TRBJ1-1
CASSLGRIWGGDTEAFF
TGTGCCAGCAGCTTAGGACGGATCTGGGGCGGGGACACTGAAGCTTTCTTT
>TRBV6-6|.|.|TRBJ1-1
CASMERDTEAFF
TGTGCCAGCATGGAGAGGGACACTGAAGCTTTCTTT
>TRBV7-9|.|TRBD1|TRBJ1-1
CASSSPGQGYTEAFF
TGTGCCAGCAGCTCTCCGGGACAGGGCTACACTGAAGCTTTCTTT
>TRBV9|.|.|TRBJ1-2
CASSVVPGKNYGYTF
TGTGCCAGCAGCGTAGTCCCGGGGAAGAACTATGGCTACACCTTC
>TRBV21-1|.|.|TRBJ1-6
CASSSGGPSSYNSPLHF
TGTGCCAGCAGCTCCGGGGGGCCCAGCTCCTATAATTCACCCCTCCACTTT
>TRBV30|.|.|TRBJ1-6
CAWRITGSSYNSPLHF
TGTGCCTGGAGAATCACAGGGAGCTCCTATAATTCACCCCTCCACTTT
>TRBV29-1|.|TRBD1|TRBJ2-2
CSVERRTGPTGELFF
TGCAGCGTTGAACGACGGACAGGGCCGACCGGGGAGCTGTTTTTT
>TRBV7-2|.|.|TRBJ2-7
CASSNQGSLYEQYF
TGTGCCAGCAGCAATCAGGGGTCCCTGTACGAGCAGTACTTC
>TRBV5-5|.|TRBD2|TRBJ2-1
CASSLEGGRSEQFF
TGTGCCAGCAGCTTGGAGGGCGGGAGGAGTGAGCAGTTCTTC
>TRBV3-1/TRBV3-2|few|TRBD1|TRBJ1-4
CASSQGQGEIKLFF
TGTGCCAGCAGCCAGGGACAGGGGGAAATAAAACTGTTTTTT
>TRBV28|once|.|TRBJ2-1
CAIGASNEQFF
TGTGCCATAGGGGCCAGCAATGAGCAGTTCTTC
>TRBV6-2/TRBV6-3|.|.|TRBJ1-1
CASSQDILFTEAFF
TGTGCCAGCAGCCAGGACATATTATTTACTGAAGCTTTCTTT
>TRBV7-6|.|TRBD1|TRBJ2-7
CASSSYTGDYEQYF
TGTGCCAGCAGCTCCTATACAGGGGACTACGAGCAGTACTTC
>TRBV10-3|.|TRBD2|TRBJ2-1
CAIRLAGTDNEQFF
TGTGCCATCAGGCTAGCGGGGACGGACAATGAGCAGTTCTTC
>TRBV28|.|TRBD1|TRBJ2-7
CASTQGAGREQYF
TGTGCCAGCACCCAGGGGGCCGGCCGCGAGCAGTACTTC
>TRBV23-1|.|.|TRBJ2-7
CASSQSPARQGRWPDYEQYF
TGCGCCAGCAGTCAATCCCCGGCGCGCCAGGGGCGTTGGCCCGACTACGAGCAGTACTTC
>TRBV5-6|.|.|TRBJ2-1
CASNQGGYEQFF
TGTGCCAGCAATCAGGGGGGCTATGAGCAGTTCTTC
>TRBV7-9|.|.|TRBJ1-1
CARDRTEAFF
TGTGCCAGGGACAGAACTGAAGCTTTCTTT
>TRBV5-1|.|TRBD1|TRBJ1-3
CASTLSVGGSENTIYF
TGCGCCAGCACCCTCTCGGTAGGGGGCTCTGAAAACACCATATATTTT
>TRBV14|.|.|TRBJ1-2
CASSQDVAGRAGYTF
TGTGCCAGCAGCCAAGATGTTGCTGGGAGGGCCGGCTACACCTTC
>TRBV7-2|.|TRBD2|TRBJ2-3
CASSRTSGNTDTQYF
TGTGCCAGCAGCCGGACTAGCGGTAACACAGATACGCAGTATTTT
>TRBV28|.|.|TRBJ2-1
CASSLSGPYNEQFF
TGTGCCAGCAGTCTCAGCGGTCCCTACAATGAGCAGTTCTTC
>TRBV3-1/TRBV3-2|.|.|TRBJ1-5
CASSETTGYNQPQHF
TGTGCCAGCAGCGAAACTACAGGGTACAATCAGCCCCAGCATTTT
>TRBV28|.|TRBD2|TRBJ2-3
CASTLSGRPDTQYF
TGTGCCAGCACCCTTAGCGGGAGGCCAGATACGCAGTATTTT
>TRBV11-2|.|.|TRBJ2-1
CASSSFSNIYNEQFF
TGTGCCAGCAGCTCATTTTCGAACATCTACAATGAGCAGTTCTTC
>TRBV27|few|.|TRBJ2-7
CASSLSSRASYEQYF
TGTGCCAGCAGTTTATCGTCCAGGGCATCGTACGAGCAGTACTTC
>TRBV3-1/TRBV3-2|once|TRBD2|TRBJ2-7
CASSQGTSGRFYEQYF
TGTGCCAGCAGCCAGGGCACTAGCGGGAGATTCTACGAGCAGTACTTC
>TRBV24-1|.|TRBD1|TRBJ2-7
CATSDPGQGYYEQYF
TGTGCCACCAGTGATCCGGGACAGGGATACTACGAGCAGTACTTC
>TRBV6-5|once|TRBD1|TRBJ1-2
CASSYSTGLYGYTF
TGTGCCAGCAGTTACTCGACAGGGCTCTATGGCTACACCTTC
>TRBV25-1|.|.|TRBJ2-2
CASSEPVDTGELFF
TGTGCCAGCAGTGAGCCCGTAGACACCGGGGAGCTGTTTTTT
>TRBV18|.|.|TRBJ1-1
CASSRDSLPFAFF
TGTGCCAGCTCACGCGACAGTCTCCCATTCGCTTTCTTT
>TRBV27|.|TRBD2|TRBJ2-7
CASSSIAGASEQYF
TGTGCCAGCAGTTCAATAGCGGGAGCGTCAGAGCAGTACTTC
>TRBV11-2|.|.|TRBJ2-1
CASSLVAALYNEQFF
TGTGCCAGCAGCTTAGTAGCGGCCCTTTACAATGAGCAGTTCTTC